The clone carrying this TCR delta chain was observed a few times. The antigen remains unidentified. The protein given by TCRdb reflects a much larger clone and differs at residue 8 from this DNA's translation, likely from a read error; the protein shown is the DNA's translation. This sample is drawn from a study of γδ T cells in repeated Plasmodium falciparum infection. Across the study: Malaria-naive adults were infected with P. falciparum NF54 four times over roughly 640 days. Each infection was followed by sampling at 21 days, plus baseline and some pre-infection draws. Study-level results: Vdelta2-negative gammadelta repertoires appeared less diverse and less shared in Malian than Australian children. Malian donors came from one small rural village, predominantly one ethnic group.

TCRdb repeated clone calling on the multiplex PCR reads with CATT. The table records about 48,000 delta-chain clones, 1.6% of them present only once. CDR3 size: 19 residues. Germline-derived CDR1 and CDR2 are TSWWSYY and QGS. The trim removed 1 base at V and 1 base at J, leaving 14 bases unmatched. Gammadelta T cells were flow-sorted from PBMC into Vgamma9/Vdelta2+ and Vdelta2-negative populations for bulk analysis. This chain uses TRDV1 with TRDJ1; TRDD3 aligns across 8 bases. Sequencing was done on a sample of gamma-delta T cells from blood. The sequence was obtained from a pool of human donors (malaria-infected and uninfected, not separated). DNA for the CDR3: TGTGCTCTTGGGGAACCATGCCCACGGACTGGGGGCCTCACCGATAAACTCATCTTT. Its translation: CALGEPCPRTGGLTDKLIF.